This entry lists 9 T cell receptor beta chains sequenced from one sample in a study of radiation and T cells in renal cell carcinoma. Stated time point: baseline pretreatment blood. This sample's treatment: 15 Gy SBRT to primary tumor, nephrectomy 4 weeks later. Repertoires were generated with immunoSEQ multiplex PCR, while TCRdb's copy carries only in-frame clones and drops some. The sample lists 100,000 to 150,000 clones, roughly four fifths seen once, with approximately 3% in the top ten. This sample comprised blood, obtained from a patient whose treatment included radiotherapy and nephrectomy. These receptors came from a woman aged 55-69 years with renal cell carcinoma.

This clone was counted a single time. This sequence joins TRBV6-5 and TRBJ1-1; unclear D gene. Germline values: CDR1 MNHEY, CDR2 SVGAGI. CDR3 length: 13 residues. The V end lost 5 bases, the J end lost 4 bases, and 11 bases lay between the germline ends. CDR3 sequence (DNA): TGTGCCAGCAGTGAGCTGGGGAGCACTGAAGCTTTCTTT. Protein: CASSELGSTEAFF.

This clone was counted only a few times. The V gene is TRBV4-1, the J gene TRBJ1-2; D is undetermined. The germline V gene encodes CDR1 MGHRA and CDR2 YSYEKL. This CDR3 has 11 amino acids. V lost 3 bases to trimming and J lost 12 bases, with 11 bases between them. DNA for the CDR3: TGCGCCAGCAGCCAGGGAGGCAGCCACACCTTC. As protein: CASSQGGSHTF.

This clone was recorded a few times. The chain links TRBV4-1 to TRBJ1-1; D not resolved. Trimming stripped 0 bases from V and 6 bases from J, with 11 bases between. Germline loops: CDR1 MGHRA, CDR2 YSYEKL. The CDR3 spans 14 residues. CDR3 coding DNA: TGCGCCAGCAGCCAAGATACGGGAGGATCTGAAGCTTTCTTT. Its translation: CASSQDTGGSEAFF.

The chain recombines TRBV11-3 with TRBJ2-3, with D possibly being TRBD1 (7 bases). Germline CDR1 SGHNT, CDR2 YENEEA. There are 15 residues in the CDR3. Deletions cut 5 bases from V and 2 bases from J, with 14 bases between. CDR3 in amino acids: CASSPGDSHTDTQYF. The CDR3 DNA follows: TGTGCCAGCAGCCCGGGGGACAGCCACACAGATACGCAGTATTTT.

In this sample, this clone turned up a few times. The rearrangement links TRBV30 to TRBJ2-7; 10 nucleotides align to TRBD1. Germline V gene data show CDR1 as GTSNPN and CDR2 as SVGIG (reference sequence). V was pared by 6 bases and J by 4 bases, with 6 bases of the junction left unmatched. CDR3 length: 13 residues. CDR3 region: CACTGTGVYEQYF. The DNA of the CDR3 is TGTGCCTGTACAGGGACAGGGGTATACGAGCAGTACTTC.

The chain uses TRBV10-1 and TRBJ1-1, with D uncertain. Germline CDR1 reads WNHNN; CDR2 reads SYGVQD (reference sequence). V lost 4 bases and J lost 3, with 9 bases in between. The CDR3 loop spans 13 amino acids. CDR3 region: CASSAGEYTEAFF. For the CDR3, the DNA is TGCGCCAGCAGTGCAGGCGAGTACACTGAAGCTTTCTTT.

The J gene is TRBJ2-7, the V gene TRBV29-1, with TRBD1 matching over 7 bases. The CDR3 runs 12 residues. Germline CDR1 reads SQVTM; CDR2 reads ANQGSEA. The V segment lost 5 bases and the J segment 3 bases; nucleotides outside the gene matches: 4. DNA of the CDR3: TGCAGCGTTAGACAGGGTGGCTACGAGCAGTACTTC. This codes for CSVRQGGYEQYF.

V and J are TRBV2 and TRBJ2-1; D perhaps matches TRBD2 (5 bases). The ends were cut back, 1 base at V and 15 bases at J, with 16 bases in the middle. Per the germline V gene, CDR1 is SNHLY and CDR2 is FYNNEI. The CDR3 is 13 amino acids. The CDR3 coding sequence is TGTGCCAGCAGTGAAGGGGAGAGACGAAGCGCGTTCTTC. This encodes CASSEGERRSAFF. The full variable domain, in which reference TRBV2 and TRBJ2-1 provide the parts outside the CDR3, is EPEVTQTPSHQVTQMGQEVILRCVPISNHLYFYWYRQILGQKVEFLVSFYNNEISEKSEIFDDQFSVERPDGSNFTLKIRSTKLEDSAMYFCASSEGERRSAFFGPGTRLTVL.

CDR3 sequence reads: CASSPPGTGGFQPQHF. The CDR3 bases are TGTGCCAGCAGTCCACCTGGGACAGGGGGCTTTCAGCCCCAGCATTTT. This sequence joins TRBV28 and TRBJ1-5; TRBD1 matches 12 bases. CDR1 is MDHEN, CDR2 SYDVKM, per germline. Unmatched junction bases numbered 8, after V lost 5 bases and J lost 6 bases. The CDR3 has 16 amino acids.